The sequence of this T cell receptor beta chain was determined in a study of blood T cells in healthy people across ages. The ends lost 4 bases at V and 11 bases at J; junction bases unmatched: 6. Germline V lookup: CDR1 MNHEY, CDR2 SVGEGT. The CDR3 length is 14 residues. A second PCR, run for roughly 7 to 12 cycles, used a sample-barcoded 5' primer plus a J-beta primer mix. TCRdb re-analysed the 5' RACE reads in MiXCR, keeping a single row per CDR3 protein. Among 1,800,000 or so distinct CDR3 sequences listed, more than 35% were seen once. This TCR came from a human donor in good health. Sequenced: blood. This rearrangement joins TRBV6-2 or TRBV6-3 to TRBJ1-6, with 9 bases identical to TRBD1. CDR3 nucleotide sequence: TGTGCCAGCAGTTTCGACAGGGGGGTCACACCCCTCCACTTT. This sequence encodes CASSFDRGVTPLHF.